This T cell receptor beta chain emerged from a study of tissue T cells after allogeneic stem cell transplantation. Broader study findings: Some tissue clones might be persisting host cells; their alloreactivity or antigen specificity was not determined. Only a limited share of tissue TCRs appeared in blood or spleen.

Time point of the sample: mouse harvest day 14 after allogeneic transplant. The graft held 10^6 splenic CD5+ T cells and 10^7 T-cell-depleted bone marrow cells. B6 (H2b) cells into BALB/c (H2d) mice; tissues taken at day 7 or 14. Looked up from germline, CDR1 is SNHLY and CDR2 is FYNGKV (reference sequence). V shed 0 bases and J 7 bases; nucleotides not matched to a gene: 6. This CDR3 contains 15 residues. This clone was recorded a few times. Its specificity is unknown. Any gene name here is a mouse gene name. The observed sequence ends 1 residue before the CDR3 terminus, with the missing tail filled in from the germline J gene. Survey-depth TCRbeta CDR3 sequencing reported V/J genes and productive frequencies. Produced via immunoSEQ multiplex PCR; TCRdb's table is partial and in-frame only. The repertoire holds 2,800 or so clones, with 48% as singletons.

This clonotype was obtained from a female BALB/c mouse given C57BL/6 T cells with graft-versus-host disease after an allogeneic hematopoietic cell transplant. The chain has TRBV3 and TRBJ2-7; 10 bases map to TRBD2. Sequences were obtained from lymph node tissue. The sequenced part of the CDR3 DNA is TGTGCCAGCAGCTTAGCGCCTGGGGGGGCGCCCGAACAGTAC. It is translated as CASSLAPGGAPEQY. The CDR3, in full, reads CASSLAPGGAPEQYF.